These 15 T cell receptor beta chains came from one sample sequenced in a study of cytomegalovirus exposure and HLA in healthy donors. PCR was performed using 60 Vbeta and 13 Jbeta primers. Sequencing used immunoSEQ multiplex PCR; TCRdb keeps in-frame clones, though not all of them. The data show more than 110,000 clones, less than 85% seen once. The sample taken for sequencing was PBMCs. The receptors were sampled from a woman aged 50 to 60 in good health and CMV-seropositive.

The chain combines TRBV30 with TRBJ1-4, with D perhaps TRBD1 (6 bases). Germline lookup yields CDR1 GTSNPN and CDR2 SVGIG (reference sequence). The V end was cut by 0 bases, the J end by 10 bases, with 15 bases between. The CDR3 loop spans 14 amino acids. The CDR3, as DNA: TGTGCCTGGAGTGTAAAACAGGGCGGCCGAAAACTGTTTTTT. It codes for CAWSVKQGGRKLFF.

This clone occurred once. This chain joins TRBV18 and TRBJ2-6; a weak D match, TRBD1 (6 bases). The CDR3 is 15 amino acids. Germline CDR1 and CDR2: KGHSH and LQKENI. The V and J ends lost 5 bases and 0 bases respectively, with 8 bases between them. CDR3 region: CASSLQGSGANVLTF. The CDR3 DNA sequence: TGTGCCAGCTCATTACAGGGCTCTGGGGCCAACGTCCTGACTTTC. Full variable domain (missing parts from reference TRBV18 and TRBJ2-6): NAGVMQNPRHLVRRRGQEARLRCSPMKGHSHVYWYRQLPEEGLKFMVYLQKENIIDESGMPKERFSAEFPKEGPSILRIQQVVRGDSAAYFCASSLQGSGANVLTFGAGSRLTVL.

This CDR3 reads CASSAYSQGATHLSPLHF. DNA for the CDR3: TGTGCCAGCTCAGCGTACTCTCAGGGGGCGACCCATTTGTCACCCCTCCACTTT. The rearrangement links TRBV18 to TRBJ1-6; 8 bases are shared with TRBD1. The CDR3 runs 18 residues. V shed 5 bases and J 10 bases; nucleotides not matched to a gene: 19. Germline assignment: CDR1 KGHSH and CDR2 LQKENI.

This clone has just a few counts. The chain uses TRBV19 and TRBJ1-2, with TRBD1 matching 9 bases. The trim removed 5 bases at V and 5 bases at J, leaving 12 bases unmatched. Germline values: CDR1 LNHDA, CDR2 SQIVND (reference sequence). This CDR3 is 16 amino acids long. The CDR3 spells CASSLETGGALYGYTF. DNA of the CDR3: TGTGCCAGTAGTTTGGAAACAGGGGGCGCTTTATATGGCTACACCTTC.

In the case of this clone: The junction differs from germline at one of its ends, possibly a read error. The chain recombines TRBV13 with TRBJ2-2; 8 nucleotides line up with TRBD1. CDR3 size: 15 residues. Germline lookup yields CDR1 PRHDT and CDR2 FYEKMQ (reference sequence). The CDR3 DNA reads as TGTGCCAGCAGCCTAGGACAGGGGAACACCGGGGAGCTGTTTTTT. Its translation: CASSLGQGNTGELFF.

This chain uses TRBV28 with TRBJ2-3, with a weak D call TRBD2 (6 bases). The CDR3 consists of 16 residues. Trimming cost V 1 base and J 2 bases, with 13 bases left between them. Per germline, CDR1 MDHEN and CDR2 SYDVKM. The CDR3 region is CASSLSGWGVTDTQYF. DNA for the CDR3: TGTGCCAGCAGTTTATCCGGGTGGGGGGTCACAGATACGCAGTATTTT. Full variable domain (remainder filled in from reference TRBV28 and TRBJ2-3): DVKVTQSSRYLVKRTGEKVFLECVQDMDHENMFWYRQDPGLGLRLIYFSYDVKMKEKGDIPEGYSVSREKKERFSLILESASTNQTSMYLCASSLSGWGVTDTQYFGPGTRLTVL.

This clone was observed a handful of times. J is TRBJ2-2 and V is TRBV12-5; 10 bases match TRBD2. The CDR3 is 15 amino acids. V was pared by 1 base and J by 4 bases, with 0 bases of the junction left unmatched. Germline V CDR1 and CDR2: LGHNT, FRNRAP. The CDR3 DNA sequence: TGTGCTAGTGGTTTGGCTAGCGGGAGCACCGGGGAGCTGTTTTTT. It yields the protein CASGLASGSTGELFF.

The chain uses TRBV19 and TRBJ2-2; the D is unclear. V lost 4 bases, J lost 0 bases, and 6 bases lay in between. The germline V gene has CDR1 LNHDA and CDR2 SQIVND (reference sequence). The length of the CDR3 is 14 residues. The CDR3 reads CASSTTANTGELFF. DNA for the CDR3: TGTGCCAGTAGTACCACAGCGAACACCGGGGAGCTGTTTTTT.

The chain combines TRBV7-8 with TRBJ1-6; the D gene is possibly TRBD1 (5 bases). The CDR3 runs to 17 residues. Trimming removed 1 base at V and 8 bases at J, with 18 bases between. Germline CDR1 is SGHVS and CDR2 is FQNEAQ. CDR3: CASSLVPARGGDSPLHF. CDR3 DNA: TGTGCCAGCAGCTTAGTGCCAGCCCGCGGGGGGGATTCACCCCTCCACTTT. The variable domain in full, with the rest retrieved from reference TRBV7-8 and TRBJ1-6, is GAGVSQSPRYKVAKRGQDVALRCDPISGHVSLFWYQQALGQGPEFLTYFQNEAQLDKSGLPSDRFFAERPEGSVSTLKIQRTQQEDSAVYLCASSLVPARGGDSPLHFGNGTRLTVT.

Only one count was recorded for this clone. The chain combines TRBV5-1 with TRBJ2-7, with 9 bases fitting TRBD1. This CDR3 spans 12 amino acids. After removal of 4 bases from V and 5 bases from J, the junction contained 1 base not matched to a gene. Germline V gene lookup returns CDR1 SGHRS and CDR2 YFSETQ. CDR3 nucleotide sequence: TGCGCCAGCAGCCGGACAGGGGACGAGCAGTACTTC. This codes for CASSRTGDEQYF.

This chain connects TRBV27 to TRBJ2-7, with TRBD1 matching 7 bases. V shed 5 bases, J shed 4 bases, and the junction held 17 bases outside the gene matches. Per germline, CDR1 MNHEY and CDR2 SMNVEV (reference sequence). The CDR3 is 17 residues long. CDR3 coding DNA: TGTGCCAGCAGTCTAATGGGGGACAGTACTCCCCTTTACGAGCAGTACTTC. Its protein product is CASSLMGDSTPLYEQYF.

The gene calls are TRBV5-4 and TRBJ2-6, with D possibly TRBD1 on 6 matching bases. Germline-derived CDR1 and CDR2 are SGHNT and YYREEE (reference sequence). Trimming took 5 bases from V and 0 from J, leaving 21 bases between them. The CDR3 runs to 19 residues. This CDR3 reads CASSRGGQGSVSGANVLTF. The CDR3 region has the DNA TGTGCCAGCAGTCGGGGCGGGCAGGGGAGTGTCTCTGGGGCCAACGTCCTGACTTTC.

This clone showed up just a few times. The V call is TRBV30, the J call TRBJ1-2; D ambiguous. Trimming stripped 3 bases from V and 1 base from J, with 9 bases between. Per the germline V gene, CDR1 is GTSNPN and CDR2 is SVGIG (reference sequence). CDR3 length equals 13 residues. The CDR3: CAWSPDINYGYTF. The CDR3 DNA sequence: TGTGCCTGGAGCCCAGACATTAACTATGGCTACACCTTC.

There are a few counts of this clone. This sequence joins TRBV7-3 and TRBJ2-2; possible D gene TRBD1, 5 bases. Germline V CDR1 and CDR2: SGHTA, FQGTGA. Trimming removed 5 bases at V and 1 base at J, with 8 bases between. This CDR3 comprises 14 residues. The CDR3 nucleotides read TGTGCCAGCAGCCCCGGACAGAACACCGGGGAGCTGTTTTTT. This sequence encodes CASSPGQNTGELFF.

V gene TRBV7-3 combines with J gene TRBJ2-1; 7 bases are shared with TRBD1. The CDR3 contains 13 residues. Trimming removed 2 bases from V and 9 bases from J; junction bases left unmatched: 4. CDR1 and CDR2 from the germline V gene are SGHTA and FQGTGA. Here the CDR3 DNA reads TGTGCCAGCAGCTTAGAGGGGGCGGGTGAGCAGTTCTTC. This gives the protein CASSLEGAGEQFF.